This T cell receptor (beta chain) is from a study of blood T cell repertoires in COVID-19. Study details: Sources were T cells, B-cell-depleted T cells, or PBMCs; the material itself was cDNA or gDNA.

Only in-frame clones appear in the TCRdb table, and some are missing; sequencing was by immunoSEQ multiplex PCR. The sample consists of 250,000 or so clones, approximately 85% of them appearing once. Germline V gene lookup returns CDR1 MGHRA and CDR2 YSYEKL. V was pared by 2 bases and J by 8 bases, with 16 bases between. The CDR3 totals 15 residues. In its sample, this clone was seen once. This receptor was taken from a young woman with acute or convalescent COVID-19. The chain combines TRBV4-1 with TRBJ2-1; a possible D gene is TRBD2 (6 bases). Material: peripheral blood. The CDR3 spells CASSQPTISSDEQFF. DNA for the CDR3: TGCGCCAGCAGCCAACCCACTATATCTAGCGATGAGCAGTTCTTC.